This T cell receptor beta chain was obtained from a study of CD8 T cells in Susac syndrome. Background on the study: When their blood was taken, the Susac syndrome patients had either not yet had any therapy, were taking corticosteroids, or were taking intravenous immunoglobulin alone. Study-level points and caveats: Total CD8+ and CD8+ TEMRA repertoires contained about 15 and five Susac-specific public clones, respectively.

As concerns this clonotype: Its matching antigen is unknown.

The CDR3 covers 14 residues. Looked up from germline, CDR1 is SGDLS and CDR2 is YYNGEE. Trimming left V 3 bases short and J 5 bases short, with 13 bases between. Random hexamers were used to reverse transcribe an amount of roughly 0.45 to 1 ug RNA. Across 54 Vbeta and 13 Jbeta, immunoSEQ multiplex PCR amplified TCR beta CDR3. TCRdb redid the calling of the immunoSEQ multiplex PCR reads with MiXCR, one entry per CDR3 protein. The sample has about 110,000 distinct CDR3 sequences; roughly 94% are singletons. Patients with Susac syndrome showed fulfilment of recently defined diagnostic criteria for definite or probable disease.

The sample consisted of CD8+ T cells from PBMCs. The chain couples TRBV9 to TRBJ2-3, with D possibly TRBD2 on 6 matching bases. The sequence was collected from a human donor with Susac syndrome. DNA for the CDR3: TGTGCCAGCAGCGGGGGGACTGGTCGAGATACGCAGTATTTT. It is translated as CASSGGTGRDTQYF.